A selection of T cell receptor beta chains follows, all from one sample in a study of cytomegalovirus exposure and HLA in healthy donors. The method was immunoSEQ multiplex PCR; TCRdb's version includes in-frame clones alone and lacks a portion of them. The profile shows 150,000 to 200,000 clones, about 88% of them singletons. Sequenced input: PBMCs. The source is a girl less than two years old in good health and CMV-seronegative. CDR3s include the opening cysteine and the closing phenylalanine or tryptophan. The order of the fields is CDR3 length, D gene, V gene, clone size, J gene, CDR3 protein, CDR3 DNA. The D gene is left open where the match is weak. Clone size, where shown, is once, few, many, or a class for clones that have expanded.

len: 12; d_gene: NA; v_gene: TRBV10-3; abundance: NA; j_gene: TRBJ1-2; CDR3aa: CAIREANYGYTF; CDR3nt: TGTGCCATCAGGGAAGCTAACTATGGTTACACCTTC
len: 14; d_gene: NA; v_gene: TRBV6-1; abundance: NA; j_gene: TRBJ2-7; CDR3aa: CASTKGGPTYEQYF; CDR3nt: TGTGCCAGCACCAAAGGGGGACCAACCTACGAGCAGTACTTC
len: 16; d_gene: TRBD2; v_gene: TRBV5-1; abundance: NA; j_gene: TRBJ2-1; CDR3aa: CASSQSGRAFHNEQFF; CDR3nt: TGCGCCAGCAGCCAAAGCGGGAGGGCCTTCCACAATGAGCAGTTCTTC
len: 16; d_gene: NA; v_gene: TRBV7-3; abundance: NA; j_gene: TRBJ1-2; CDR3aa: CASSLNQGRNYYGYTF; CDR3nt: TGTGCCAGCAGCTTAAACCAGGGCCGGAACTACTATGGCTACACCTTC
len: 17; d_gene: TRBD1; v_gene: TRBV10-3; abundance: NA; j_gene: TRBJ1-6; CDR3aa: CAISERDRGAGNSPLHF; CDR3nt: TGTGCCATCAGTGAAAGGGACAGGGGAGCTGGTAATTCACCCCTCCACTTT
len: 14; d_gene: TRBD2; v_gene: TRBV2; abundance: few; j_gene: TRBJ2-3; CDR3aa: CATTDLAGGDTQYF; CDR3nt: TGTGCCACAACGGATCTAGCGGGGGGAGATACGCAGTATTTT
len: 14; d_gene: NA; v_gene: TRBV5-1; abundance: NA; j_gene: TRBJ2-2; CDR3aa: CASSVGSNTGELFF; CDR3nt: TGCGCCAGCAGCGTTGGGAGTAACACCGGGGAGCTGTTTTTT
len: 13; d_gene: NA; v_gene: TRBV6-1; abundance: NA; j_gene: TRBJ2-7; CDR3aa: CASRTGQFYEQYF; CDR3nt: TGTGCCAGCAGGACTGGACAGTTCTACGAGCAGTACTTC
len: 14; d_gene: NA; v_gene: TRBV15; abundance: once; j_gene: TRBJ1-1; CDR3aa: CATSRVKRNTEAFF; CDR3nt: TGTGCCACCAGCAGAGTCAAGAGGAACACTGAGGCTTTCTTT
len: 14; d_gene: NA; v_gene: TRBV18; abundance: NA; j_gene: TRBJ1-1; CDR3aa: CASSRIRGNTEAFF; CDR3nt: TGTGCCAGCTCACGCATAAGGGGGAACACTGAAGCTTTCTTT
len: 15; d_gene: TRBD2; v_gene: TRBV29-1; abundance: NA; j_gene: TRBJ2-7; CDR3aa: CSVDSGASGRNEQYF; CDR3nt: TGCAGCGTCGATAGTGGGGCTAGCGGGAGAAACGAGCAGTACTTC
len: 15; d_gene: NA; v_gene: TRBV7-2; abundance: NA; j_gene: TRBJ1-5; CDR3aa: CASSLAMGAGQPQHF; CDR3nt: TGTGCCAGCAGCTTAGCTATGGGGGCAGGTCAGCCCCAGCATTTT
len: 16; d_gene: TRBD1; v_gene: TRBV6-5; abundance: NA; j_gene: TRBJ2-1; CDR3aa: CASSYSGGQSYNEQFF; CDR3nt: TGTGCCAGCAGTTACTCAGGGGGCCAGTCCTACAATGAGCAGTTCTTC
len: 15; d_gene: TRBD2; v_gene: TRBV7-9; abundance: NA; j_gene: TRBJ2-7; CDR3aa: CASSLPVAGEYEQYF; CDR3nt: TGTGCCAGCAGCCTACCGGTAGCGGGAGAATACGAGCAGTACTTC
len: 15; d_gene: NA; v_gene: TRBV7-9; abundance: NA; j_gene: TRBJ2-7; CDR3aa: CASSLALGRAYEQYF; CDR3nt: TGTGCCAGCAGCTTAGCGCTGGGCAGGGCCTACGAGCAGTACTTC
len: 12; d_gene: TRBD1; v_gene: TRBV2; abundance: NA; j_gene: TRBJ1-2; CDR3aa: CASSIIGGGYTF; CDR3nt: TGTGCCAGCAGTATTATAGGGGGCGGCTACACCTTC
len: 15; d_gene: NA; v_gene: TRBV12-5; abundance: NA; j_gene: TRBJ2-5; CDR3aa: CASGHGLGGRETQYF; CDR3nt: TGTGCTAGTGGACACGGACTGGGGGGTCGGGAGACCCAGTACTTC
len: 15; d_gene: TRBD2; v_gene: TRBV7-9; abundance: NA; j_gene: TRBJ2-3; CDR3aa: CASSRLAGDVDTQYF; CDR3nt: TGTGCCAGCAGCCGACTAGCGGGGGATGTAGATACGCAGTATTTT
len: 12; d_gene: NA; v_gene: TRBV6-5; abundance: NA; j_gene: TRBJ1-6; CDR3aa: CASSPVYSPLHF; CDR3nt: TGTGCCAGCAGTCCCGTGTATTCACCCCTCCACTTT
len: 15; d_gene: NA; v_gene: TRBV27; abundance: NA; j_gene: TRBJ2-5; CDR3aa: CASKGKRAGQETQYF; CDR3nt: TGTGCCAGTAAAGGAAAGCGGGCGGGACAAGAGACCCAGTACTTC
len: 14; d_gene: NA; v_gene: TRBV13; abundance: once; j_gene: TRBJ2-1; CDR3aa: CASSPWGVYNEQFF; CDR3nt: TGTGCCAGCAGCCCCTGGGGGGTCTACAATGAGCAGTTCTTC
len: 16; d_gene: NA; v_gene: TRBV10-1; abundance: NA; j_gene: TRBJ2-5; CDR3aa: CASNDGVGAQQETQYF; CDR3nt: TGCGCCAGCAATGATGGCGTAGGGGCACAGCAAGAGACCCAGTACTTC
len: 15; d_gene: NA; v_gene: TRBV30; abundance: NA; j_gene: TRBJ2-2; CDR3aa: CAWSIWETGTGELFF; CDR3nt: TGTGCCTGGAGTATTTGGGAGACGGGCACCGGGGAGCTGTTTTTT
len: 16; d_gene: TRBD1; v_gene: TRBV7-8; abundance: NA; j_gene: TRBJ1-2; CDR3aa: CASSLGQVTLNYGYTF; CDR3nt: TGTGCCAGCAGCCTGGGACAGGTTACGCTTAACTATGGCTACACCTTC
len: 15; d_gene: TRBD1; v_gene: TRBV11-1; abundance: NA; j_gene: TRBJ2-7; CDR3aa: CASSRTGGAPYEQYF; CDR3nt: TGTGCCAGCAGTCGCACAGGGGGCGCCCCCTACGAGCAGTACTTC
len: 20; d_gene: TRBD2; v_gene: TRBV27; abundance: NA; j_gene: TRBJ2-7; CDR3aa: CASSLRGRGGLAGDSYEQYF; CDR3nt: TGTGCCAGCAGTTTACGAGGCAGGGGAGGACTAGCGGGGGACTCCTACGAGCAGTACTTC
len: 16; d_gene: TRBD2; v_gene: TRBV4-3; abundance: NA; j_gene: TRBJ2-5; CDR3aa: CASSQDGTSGRGTQYF; CDR3nt: TGCGCCAGCAGCCAAGATGGGACTAGCGGGAGGGGGACCCAGTACTTC